Listed below are T cell receptor beta chains from one sample, sequenced in a study of blood T cell repertoires in COVID-19. The method was immunoSEQ multiplex PCR; TCRdb's version includes in-frame clones alone and lacks a portion of them. The repertoire includes 55,000 to 70,000 clones, about four fifths of them detected once, and approximately 3.6% sits in the top ten. Sequenced input: peripheral blood. These receptors originate from a woman of 80 years or more with acute or convalescent COVID-19. CDR3s include the opening cysteine and the closing phenylalanine or tryptophan. A D gene is named only where the DNA matches it firmly.

>TRBD1|TRBV7-8
CASSPGTGRVSGYTF
>TRBD2|TRBV7-8
CASSLGNAGVADTQYF
>NA|TRBV29-1
CSAVSSTEAFF
>TRBD2|TRBV7-2
CASSFDTNRGLGAETQHF
>NA|TRBV5-1
CASSLGLVSTNGELFF
>NA|TRBV27
CASSSSRSAEQYF
>NA|TRBV19
CASTLRGGGNQPQHF
>TRBD2|TRBV7-6
CASSLQTSGGQYEQYF
>TRBD2|TRBV7-9
CASSLTFGTSGREETQYF
>NA|TRBV28
CASSFAAAYEQYF
>TRBD1|TRBV28
CASSLTGGLVEQYF
>NA|TRBV15
CATSRDYSVGEEFF
>NA|TRBV12-3/TRBV12-4
CASSLWTAPGYTF
>NA|TRBV7-9
CASSQVPGEGEQYF
>TRBD2|TRBV5-1
CASSLGSGGNTGELFF
>TRBD2|TRBV7-8
CASRIAGGPAEGEQYF
>NA|TRBV20-1
CSATSGNTIYF
>TRBD1|TRBV7-2
CASAQGQINQPQHF
>TRBD2|TRBV7-3
CASSLSGLANNEQFF
>TRBD1|TRBV7-2
CASSFGQAYEQYF
>NA|TRBV3-1/TRBV3-2
CASSPHRGAGTEAFF
>NA|TRBV21-1
CASSKVGRVSGSFWNEQFF
>NA|TRBV25-1
CASSEPGRGYGYTF
>TRBD2|TRBV5-6
CASSWGLAGEDTQYF
>NA|TRBV29-1
CSVTSGYEQYF
>NA|TRBV4-3
CASSQDKRPDYGYTF
>TRBD1|TRBV27
CASSGRVTGGYGYTF
>TRBD1|TRBV7-6
CASSSQTGLGGNTIYF
>TRBD1|TRBV30
CAWRARDRGTQPQHF
>NA|TRBV6-1
CASSEGQTDQPQHF
>NA|TRBV6-5
CASVEGRNYGYTF
>TRBD1|TRBV19
CASSGGQGRSGNTIYF
>TRBD1|TRBV11-2
CASSWGQGYEQYF
>TRBD1|TRBV5-6
CASSLASGTGSLHNEKLFF
>NA|TRBV6-5
CASSSGPTTPNSPLHF
>TRBD2|TRBV11-1
CASSSQAGGPYEQYF
>TRBD1|TRBV19
CASRQTGNINQPQHF
>NA|TRBV7-2
CASQSSRGETQYF
>NA|TRBV28
CASSLTGRGLSNYGYTF
>NA|TRBV18
CASSPAQGIQETQYF
>TRBD2|TRBV19
CASSASSGSNEQFF